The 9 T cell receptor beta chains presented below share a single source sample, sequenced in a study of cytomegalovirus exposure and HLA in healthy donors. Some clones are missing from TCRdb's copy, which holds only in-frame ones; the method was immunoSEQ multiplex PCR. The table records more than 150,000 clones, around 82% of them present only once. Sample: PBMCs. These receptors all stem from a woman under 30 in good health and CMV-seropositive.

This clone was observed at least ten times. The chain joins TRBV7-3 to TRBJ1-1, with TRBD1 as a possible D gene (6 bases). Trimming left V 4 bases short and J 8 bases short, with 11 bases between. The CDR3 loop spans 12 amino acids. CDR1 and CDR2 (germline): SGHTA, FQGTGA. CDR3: CASSSGASEAFF. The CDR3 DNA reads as TGTGCCAGCAGCTCAGGGGCGTCCGAAGCTTTCTTT.

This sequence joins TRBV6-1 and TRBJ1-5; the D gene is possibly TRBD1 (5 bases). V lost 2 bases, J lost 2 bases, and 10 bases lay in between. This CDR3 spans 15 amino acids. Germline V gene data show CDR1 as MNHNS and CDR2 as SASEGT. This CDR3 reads CASSERLQGNQPQHF. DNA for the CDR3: TGTGCCAGCAGTGAAAGGCTACAGGGCAATCAGCCCCAGCATTTT.

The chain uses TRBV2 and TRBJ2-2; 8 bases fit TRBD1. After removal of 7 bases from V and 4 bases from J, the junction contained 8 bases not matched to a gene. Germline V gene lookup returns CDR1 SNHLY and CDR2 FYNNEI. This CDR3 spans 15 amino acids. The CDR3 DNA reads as TGTGCCAGCAAGAGGCAGGGGGCGATCACCGGGGAGCTGTTTTTT. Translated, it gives CASKRQGAITGELFF.

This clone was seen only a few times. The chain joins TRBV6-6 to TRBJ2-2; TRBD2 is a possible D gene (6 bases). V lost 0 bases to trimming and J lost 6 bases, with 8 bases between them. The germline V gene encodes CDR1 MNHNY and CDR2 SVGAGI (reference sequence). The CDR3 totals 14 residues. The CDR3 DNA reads TGTGCCAGCAGTTACTCTGGAGGGCCCGGGGAGCTGTTTTTT. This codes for CASSYSGGPGELFF.

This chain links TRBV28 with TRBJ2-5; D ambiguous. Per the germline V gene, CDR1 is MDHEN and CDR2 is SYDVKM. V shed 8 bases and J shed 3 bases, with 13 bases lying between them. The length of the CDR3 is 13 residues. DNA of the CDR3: TGTGCCAGCCGGTCGCGCGGCAAAGAGACCCAGTACTTC. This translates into CASRSRGKETQYF.

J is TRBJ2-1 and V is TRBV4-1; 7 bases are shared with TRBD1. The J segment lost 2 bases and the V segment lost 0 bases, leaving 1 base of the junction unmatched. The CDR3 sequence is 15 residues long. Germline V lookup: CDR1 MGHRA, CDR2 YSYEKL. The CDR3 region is CASSQEGQAYNEQFF. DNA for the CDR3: TGCGCCAGCAGCCAAGAAGGACAGGCCTACAATGAGCAGTTCTTC.

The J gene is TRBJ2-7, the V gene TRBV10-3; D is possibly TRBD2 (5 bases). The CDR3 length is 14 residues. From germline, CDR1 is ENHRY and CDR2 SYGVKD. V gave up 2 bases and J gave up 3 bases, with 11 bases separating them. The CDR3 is CAISEHIRGYEQYF. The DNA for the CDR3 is TGTGCCATCAGTGAGCACATCCGGGGCTACGAGCAGTACTTC.

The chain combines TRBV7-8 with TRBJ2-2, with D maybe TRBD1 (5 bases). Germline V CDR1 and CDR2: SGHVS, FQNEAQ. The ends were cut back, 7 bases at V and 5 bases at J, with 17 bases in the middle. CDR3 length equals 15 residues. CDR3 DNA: TGTGCCAGCATTGATTCGGCCCGGACAACCGGGGAGCTGTTTTTT. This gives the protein CASIDSARTTGELFF.

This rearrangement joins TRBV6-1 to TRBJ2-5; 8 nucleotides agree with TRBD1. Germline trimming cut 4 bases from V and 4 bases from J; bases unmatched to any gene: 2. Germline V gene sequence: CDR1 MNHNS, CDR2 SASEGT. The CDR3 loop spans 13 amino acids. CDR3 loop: CASSGTGRETQYF. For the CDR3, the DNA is TGTGCCAGCAGTGGGACAGGGAGAGAGACCCAGTACTTC.